This T cell receptor (beta chain) stems from a study of control samples from healthy donors and cancer patients. CDR3 size: 16 residues. V dropped 0 bases and J dropped 5 bases, with 14 bases sitting between them. Germline CDR1 and CDR2: LGHNA and YNFKEQ. This clone was detected a few times. TCRdb's copy holds only in-frame clones and misses some; the assay was immunoSEQ multiplex PCR. Counted here are over 30,000 clones, about 86% occurring once; the ten biggest clones make up under 2%. This sequence was found in a woman aged 40 to 50 with lung cancer. The sample taken for sequencing was PBMCs. The genes are TRBV4-2 and TRBJ1-5; a possible D gene is TRBD1 (5 bases). CDR3 sequence: CASSQDFPGIYQPQHF. CDR3 in DNA: TGTGCCAGCAGCCAAGATTTCCCAGGGATCTATCAGCCCCAGCATTTT.